The 13 T cell receptor beta chains given below trace back to one sample, sequenced in a study of post-analysis software for immune sequencing data. cDNA libraries for TCR beta contained unique molecular identifiers. MiXCR, applied by TCRdb to the PCR reads, yields one record per CDR3 protein. The sample records around 200,000 distinct CDR3 sequences, approximately 30% being singletons. Study conclusions and caveats: Among a few TRBV segments more frequent in patients than controls were TRBV5-6, TRBV5-1 and TRBV20-1.

These receptors' antigens are unknown. The sample consisted of blood. The receptors stem from a girl aged 2-17 years with multiple sclerosis.

The V gene is TRBV29-1, the J gene TRBJ2-1; TRBD1 aligns across 7 bases. Trimming at V came to 3 bases and at J to 8 bases, leaving 16 bases not matched to a gene. The germline CDR1 and CDR2 sequences are SQVTM and ANQGSEA. This CDR3 has 16 amino acids. The CDR3 sequence: CSVDRLTGLGWDEQFF. The CDR3 DNA sequence: TGCAGCGTTGATAGACTGACAGGGCTGGGGTGGGATGAGCAGTTCTTC.

This clonotype was observed at least ten times. The rearrangement links TRBV6-5 to TRBJ1-2, with no clear D. The V gene's germline CDR1 is MNHEY and CDR2 SVGAGI. The CDR3 extends over 13 amino acids. V was trimmed by 2 bases and J by 8 bases, leaving 12 bases between them. CDR3 loop: CASSYDLRQGYTF. The CDR3 DNA is TGTGCCAGCAGTTACGACCTGCGCCAGGGCTACACCTTC.

This clonotype turned up a few times. DNA of the CDR3: TGTGCCAGCAGTTACCATAATAAACAGTTTAGCAACACTGAAGCTTTCTTT. Its translation is CASSYHNKQFSNTEAFF. V gene TRBV6-5 combines with J gene TRBJ1-1; the D is unclear. The length of the CDR3 is 17 residues. V was pared by 2 bases and J by 2 bases, with 18 bases between. Germline V gene data show CDR1 as MNHEY and CDR2 as SVGAGI.

This clonotype came up many times. The chain recombines TRBV10-2 with TRBJ2-5; the match to TRBD2 covers 7 bases. CDR1 WSHSY and CDR2 SAAADI come from the germline V gene. This CDR3 is built from 13 residues. Trimming at V came to 6 bases and at J to 3 bases, leaving 4 bases not matched to a gene. The CDR3 DNA reads TGCGCCAGCAGCGAGGGGACTAAAGAGACCCAGTACTTC. This codes for CASSEGTKETQYF.

Ten or more counts support this clonotype. The rearrangement uses TRBV5-1 and TRBJ1-5; 8 nucleotides line up with TRBD1. J gave up 7 bases and V 4 bases, and 4 bases lay outside the gene matches. Germline loops: CDR1 SGHRS, CDR2 YFSETQ. The CDR3 is 13 residues long. CDR3 sequence: CASSEDRDQPQHF. DNA for the CDR3: TGCGCCAGCAGCGAGGACAGGGACCAGCCCCAGCATTTT.

This clonotype was seen repeatedly, ten times or more. The chain employs TRBV27 and TRBJ2-7; D may be TRBD1 (6 bases). V lost 1 base and J 1 base, leaving 11 bases between the germline ends. Germline V gives CDR1 MNHEY, CDR2 SMNVEV (reference sequence). This CDR3 spans 15 amino acids. For the CDR3, the DNA is TGTGCCAGCAGTTTATTGAGGACAGCATCCTACGAGCAGTACTTC. Amino acids: CASSLLRTASYEQYF.

Many counts were recorded for this clonotype. The genes are TRBV7-3 and TRBJ1-2; D is unresolved. Germline CDR1 is SGHTA and CDR2 is FQGTGA. V was cut by 0 bases and J by 8 bases, with 7 bases left in between. The CDR3 runs to 12 residues. DNA of the CDR3: TGTGCCAGCAGCTTAACCCGCCGGGGCTACACCTTC. Amino acids: CASSLTRRGYTF.

This clonotype was picked up a small number of times. The chain joins TRBV25-1 to TRBJ2-5; D not resolved. The CDR3 totals 11 residues. V gave up 3 bases and J gave up 6 bases, with 5 bases separating them. Germline V gene sequence: CDR1 MGHDK, CDR2 SYGVNS. This CDR3 is CASSEGKTQYF. CDR3 sequence (DNA): TGTGCCAGCAGTGAGGGGAAGACCCAGTACTTC.

This clonotype showed up just a few times. The rearrangement joins TRBV3-1 to TRBJ2-1; D is perhaps TRBD2 (6 bases). This CDR3 is 17 amino acids long. Germline V gene lookup returns CDR1 LGHDT and CDR2 YNNKEL (reference sequence). The V gene lost 6 bases and the J gene lost 0 bases, with 18 bases spanning the gap. The CDR3 sequence: CASRRRDFRGSYNEQFF. In DNA form, the CDR3 reads TGTGCCAGCAGGAGAAGGGACTTCCGGGGCTCCTACAATGAGCAGTTCTTC.

This clonotype has just a few counts. This chain joins TRBV12-3 or TRBV12-4 and TRBJ1-1, with no clear D. CDR3 length equals 17 residues. The V and J ends lost 3 bases and 3 bases respectively, with 20 bases between them. The CDR3 DNA reads TGTGCCAGCAGTTTGGGGAGAAGGACCCCTAAGGACACTGAAGCTTTCTTT. This sequence encodes CASSLGRRTPKDTEAFF.

This rearrangement joins TRBV20-1 to TRBJ2-7; D might be TRBD1 or TRBD2, each matching 5 bases. This CDR3 is 12 amino acids long. Germline-derived CDR1 and CDR2 are DFQATT and SNEGSKA (reference sequence). V was cut by 5 bases and J by 1 base, with 9 bases left in between. This CDR3 is CSAWDQSYEQYF. In DNA, the CDR3 is TGCAGTGCTTGGGACCAATCCTACGAGCAGTACTTC.

This clonotype was found many times. The chain uses TRBV20-1 and TRBJ2-1; D call uncertain. Germline V gives CDR1 DFQATT, CDR2 SNEGSKA (reference sequence). This CDR3 region has 10 residues. The V and J ends lost 3 bases and 6 bases respectively, with 3 bases between them. DNA of the CDR3: TGCAGTGCTAGGGCCAATGAGCAGTTCTTC. Its protein product is CSARANEQFF.

The gene calls are TRBV30 and TRBJ1-2; the D gene is possibly TRBD1 (5 bases). Looked up from germline, CDR1 is GTSNPN and CDR2 is SVGIG (reference sequence). The V end lost 0 bases, the J end lost 2 bases, and 10 bases lay between the germline ends. There are 14 residues in the CDR3. CDR3 sequence reads: CAWSVNGGNYGYTF. CDR3 nucleotides: TGTGCCTGGAGTGTAAACGGGGGAAACTATGGCTACACCTTC.